A single sample is the source of the 24 T cell receptor beta chains below, sequenced in a study of blood T cell repertoires in COVID-19. Clones were read by immunoSEQ multiplex PCR, and TCRdb kept only the in-frame ones, dropping some. The sample shows fewer than 60,000 clones, approximately 85% of them seen only once. The sequencing sample was made of peripheral blood. The origin of the receptors is a man between 60 and 75 years old with acute or convalescent COVID-19.

The chain uses TRBV30 and TRBJ2-7; D ambiguous. Germline V CDR1 and CDR2: GTSNPN, SVGIG (reference sequence). V lost 2 bases and J 6 bases, leaving 14 bases between the germline ends. The CDR3 sequence is 13 residues long. Here the CDR3 DNA reads TGTGCCTGGAGTCCGGTAAAACGAGGCGAGCAGTACTTC. Encoded protein: CAWSPVKRGEQYF.

V usage is TRBV12-3 or TRBV12-4 and J usage is TRBJ2-7; D is uncertain. The length of the CDR3 is 13 residues. V was clipped by 6 bases and J by 7 bases, with 16 bases between them. In DNA form, the CDR3 reads TGTGCCAGCAGCCTTACCCGCAACTCTGAGCAGTACTTC. It translates to CASSLTRNSEQYF.

This clone was seen a single time. V is TRBV24-1 and J is TRBJ1-5; TRBD1 aligns across 7 bases. Per the germline V gene, CDR1 is KGHDR and CDR2 is SFDVKD. V shed 4 bases and J 4 bases; nucleotides not matched to a gene: 9. The CDR3 covers 16 residues. The CDR3 loop reads CATSDTRQGWNQPQHF. The CDR3 DNA follows: TGTGCCACCAGTGACACAAGACAGGGTTGGAATCAGCCCCAGCATTTT.

The chain has TRBV30 and TRBJ2-2, with D unclear. The CDR3 runs 13 residues. CDR1 is GTSNPN, CDR2 SVGIG, per germline (reference sequence). Trimming took 2 bases from V and 6 from J, leaving 10 bases between them. The CDR3 DNA follows: TGTGCCTGGAGTTCACAGTCCCCCGGGGAGCTGTTTTTT. Its translation: CAWSSQSPGELFF. Full variable domain (rest looked up from reference TRBV30 and TRBJ2-2): SQTIHQWPATLVQPVGSPLSLECTVEGTSNPNLYWYRQAAGRGLQLLFYSVGIGQISSEVPQNLSASRPQDRQFILSSKKLLLSDSGFYLCAWSSQSPGELFFGEGSRLTVL.

The chain couples TRBV6-6 to TRBJ2-3; TRBD1 might be the D (5 bases). V was cut by 2 bases and J by 2 bases, with 8 bases left in between. Germline V gene lookup returns CDR1 MNHNY and CDR2 SVGAGI (reference sequence). CDR3 length: 14 residues. The DNA of the CDR3 is TGTGCCAGCAGTTACAAGGGGCACACAGATACGCAGTATTTT. Protein product: CASSYKGHTDTQYF.

The chain carries TRBV19 and TRBJ2-5; 9 bases agree with TRBD2. The ends lost 1 base at V and 5 bases at J; junction bases unmatched: 8. The CDR3 contains 16 residues. Germline lookup yields CDR1 LNHDA and CDR2 SQIVND (reference sequence). The CDR3 nucleotides read TGTGCCAGTAGTATAGGCCCTAGCGGGGAACGGGAGACCCAGTACTTC. Amino acid sequence: CASSIGPSGERETQYF.

The table lists this clone with a few counts. This sequence joins TRBV6-1 and TRBJ1-5, with 7 bases matching TRBD1. Germline CDR1 MNHNS, CDR2 SASEGT. V trimming: 3 bases; J trimming: 11 bases; junction bases outside the gene matches: 1. This CDR3 spans 11 amino acids. The CDR3 reads CASSEDRTQHF. CDR3 DNA: TGTGCCAGCAGTGAGGACAGGACCCAGCATTTT.

The J gene is TRBJ2-7, the V gene TRBV29-1; 12 bases fit TRBD2. Germline loops: CDR1 SQVTM, CDR2 ANQGSEA. After removal of 5 bases from V and 4 bases from J, the junction contained 3 bases not matched to a gene. CDR3 length equals 13 residues. The CDR3 bases are TGCAGCGTTCCGGGACTAGCGGGTTACGAGCAGTACTTC. Its protein product is CSVPGLAGYEQYF.

The CDR3, as DNA: TGTGCCAGCAGTTTAAGTAGCGGCCTTGGGTCCCTTTACAATGAGCAGTTCTTC. Its translation is CASSLSSGLGSLYNEQFF. The chain carries TRBV28 and TRBJ2-1, with a tentative D call TRBD2 (6 bases). The CDR3 runs 18 residues. V lost 2 bases to trimming and J lost 4 bases, with 21 bases between them. Germline V gives CDR1 MDHEN, CDR2 SYDVKM.

This clone has a handful of counts. CDR3 protein: CASSLKRGFTPSGNTIYF. Written as DNA, the CDR3 is TGTGCCAGCAGCTTAAAAAGAGGTTTCACCCCCTCTGGAAACACCATATATTTT. V gene TRBV7-2 combines with J gene TRBJ1-3; D ambiguous. Germline lookup yields CDR1 SGHTA and CDR2 FQGNSA. V lost 2 bases, J lost 0 bases, and 17 bases lay in between. CDR3 length: 18 residues.

The genes are TRBV28 and TRBJ1-3; D is unclear. The CDR3 contains 14 residues. Trimming took off 5 bases at V and 4 bases at J, with 12 bases between the two ends. Germline V CDR1 and CDR2: MDHEN, SYDVKM. CDR3 coding DNA: TGTGCCAGCAGTACAACCGCGGGAGGAAACACCATATATTTT. It codes for CASSTTAGGNTIYF. Full variable domain (outside the CDR3, taken from reference TRBV28 and TRBJ1-3): DVKVTQSSRYLVKRTGEKVFLECVQDMDHENMFWYRQDPGLGLRLIYFSYDVKMKEKGDIPEGYSVSREKKERFSLILESASTNQTSMYLCASSTTAGGNTIYFGEGSWLTVV.

The chain combines TRBV6-5 with TRBJ2-1; tentatively, D is TRBD2 (5 bases). Per the germline V gene, CDR1 is MNHEY and CDR2 is SVGAGI. V was shortened by 6 bases and J by 4 bases, with 10 bases between the two germline ends. The CDR3 is 13 amino acids. CDR3 loop: CASSRPGYNEQFF. Written as DNA, the CDR3 is TGTGCCAGCAGCCGGCCGGGGTACAATGAGCAGTTCTTC.

This chain joins TRBV11-3 and TRBJ2-5; no clear D gene. V was clipped by 0 bases and J by 6 bases, with 8 bases between them. The V gene's germline CDR1 is SGHNT and CDR2 YENEEA. The length of the CDR3 is 13 residues. The CDR3 sequence is CASSLDTEQTQYF. CDR3 coding DNA: TGTGCCAGCAGCTTAGATACAGAGCAGACCCAGTACTTC.

The rearrangement links TRBV5-6 to TRBJ1-2, with 10 positions matching TRBD1. The CDR3 runs to 15 residues. Germline V gene data show CDR1 as SGHDT and CDR2 as YYEEEE. With 3 bases clipped from V and 7 bases from J, the junction kept 9 bases outside the gene matches. The CDR3 protein is CASSSRDRGLGGYTF. For the CDR3, the DNA is TGTGCCAGCAGCTCCCGGGACAGGGGTCTGGGTGGCTACACCTTC.

This clone was seen only a few times. CDR3 region: CASGTGWNEQFF. The CDR3 nucleotides read TGTGCTAGTGGGACAGGATGGAATGAGCAGTTCTTC. The chain has TRBV12-5 and TRBJ2-1; TRBD1 is a possible D gene (6 bases). The germline V and J ends were trimmed by 6 bases and 7 bases, with 10 bases remaining between them. The CDR3 sequence is 12 residues long. Germline assignment: CDR1 LGHNT and CDR2 FRNRAP. Full variable domain (outside the CDR3, taken from reference TRBV12-5 and TRBJ2-1): DARVTQTPRHKVTEMGQEVTMRCQPILGHNTVFWYRQTMMQGLELLAYFRNRAPLDDSGMPKDRFSAEMPDATLATLKIQPSEPRDSAVYFCASGTGWNEQFFGPGTRLTVL.

The chain couples TRBV30 to TRBJ2-7; 9 positions match TRBD1. The junction had 9 bases not matched to a gene; V was cut back by 3 bases and J by 3 bases. The CDR3 length is 15 residues. The germline CDR1 and CDR2 sequences are GTSNPN and SVGIG (reference sequence). The CDR3 DNA reads as TGTGCCTGGAGACCGTTCGGGACAGGGATCTACGAGCAGTACTTC. Protein product: CAWRPFGTGIYEQYF.

This chain connects TRBV3-1 (or the pseudogene TRBV3-2) to TRBJ2-2, with 16 bases that match TRBD2. The germline V gene has CDR1 LGHDT and CDR2 YNNKEL (reference sequence). This CDR3 region has 19 residues. V lost 1 base and J lost 4; bases outside the gene matches: 6. The CDR3 region is CASSQAAGLAGGGTGELFF. Written as DNA, the CDR3 is TGTGCCAGCAGCCAAGCAGCGGGACTAGCGGGAGGGGGCACCGGGGAGCTGTTTTTT.

This chain joins TRBV10-3 and TRBJ2-5, with TRBD2 matching over 7 bases. Germline CDR1 and CDR2: ENHRY and SYGVKD. This CDR3 comprises 14 residues. Trimming at V came to 10 bases and at J to 2 bases, leaving 10 bases not matched to a gene. The CDR3 coding sequence is TGTGCCAACAAGCGGGAAGGTTATCAAGAGACCCAGTACTTC. Residues: CANKREGYQETQYF.

The gene calls are TRBV10-2 and TRBJ2-1, with D possibly TRBD2 on 5 matching bases. V was shortened by 4 bases and J by 10 bases, with 8 bases between the two germline ends. The V gene's germline CDR1 is WSHSY and CDR2 SAAADI. This CDR3 contains 11 residues. The DNA for the CDR3 is TGCGCCAGCAGTGCCCGAGGGGAGCAGTTCTTC. This gives the protein CASSARGEQFF.

The chain recombines TRBV5-1 with TRBJ2-5, with TRBD2 matching over 8 bases. V was clipped by 0 bases and J by 1 base; unmatched bases: 5. This CDR3 spans 16 amino acids. CDR1 and CDR2 from the germline V gene are SGHRS and YFSETQ. CDR3 amino acids: CASSLGASGFQETQYF. The CDR3 DNA sequence: TGCGCCAGCAGCTTGGGGGCTAGCGGGTTCCAAGAGACCCAGTACTTC.

The rearrangement joins TRBV10-1 to TRBJ1-6; D not certain. There are 13 residues in the CDR3. The germline CDR1 and CDR2 sequences are WNHNN and SYGVQD (reference sequence). Trimming took off 0 bases at V and 7 bases at J, with 4 bases between the two ends. CDR3 sequence reads: CASSESRNSPLHF. The CDR3 nucleotides read TGCGCCAGCAGTGAGTCGCGGAATTCACCCCTCCACTTT.

This clone has just one count. The chain recombines TRBV7-9 with TRBJ1-1, with a possible D match to TRBD1 (6 bases). Trimming stripped 0 bases from V and 1 base from J, with 12 bases between. Germline CDR1 and CDR2: SEHNR and FQNEAQ (reference sequence). The CDR3 runs to 16 residues. The CDR3 reads CASSLATPGENTEAFF. Written as DNA, the CDR3 is TGTGCCAGCAGCTTAGCGACTCCAGGGGAGAACACTGAAGCTTTCTTT.

The chain links TRBV3-1 (or the pseudogene TRBV3-2) to TRBJ2-5; 7 bases fit TRBD2. The CDR3 covers 16 residues. V gave up 4 bases and J gave up 1 base; unmatched junction bases: 9. Germline V gene sequence: CDR1 LGHDT, CDR2 YNNKEL (reference sequence). The CDR3 loop is CASSPRLAGAQETQYF. The CDR3 DNA follows: TGTGCCAGCAGCCCCCGACTAGCTGGTGCCCAAGAGACCCAGTACTTC.

The chain recombines TRBV13 with TRBJ1-1; D is unclear. This CDR3 is 15 amino acids long. CDR1 is PRHDT and CDR2 is FYEKMQ in the germline V gene (reference sequence). Between the trimmed V and J ends, which lost 0 bases and 0 bases, there was a span of 8 bases. CDR3 residues: CASSLGPGLNTEAFF. As DNA, the CDR3 is TGTGCCAGCAGCTTAGGTCCAGGATTGAACACTGAAGCTTTCTTT.